Each of the 10 T cell receptor beta chains below was sequenced from the same sample in a study of blood T cells in healthy people across ages. Together with a sample-barcoded 5' primer, a J-beta primer mix was included in a second PCR lasting about 6 to 12 cycles. Via MiXCR, TCRdb re-called the 5' RACE reads, giving one row per CDR3 protein. The sample lists 1.5 million to 2 million distinct CDR3 sequences; about 50% were seen once. Material: blood. These TCRs come from a middle-aged woman in good health.

The chain uses TRBV7-2 and TRBJ2-3; 16 nucleotides line up with TRBD2. The V and J ends lost 4 bases and 5 bases, in that order; junction bases with no gene match: 6. The CDR3 is made up of 17 amino acids. CDR1 and CDR2 from the germline V gene are SGHTA and FQGNSA. The CDR3 sequence: CASSSGLAGGPGDTQYF. The CDR3 DNA follows: TGTGCCAGCAGCTCGGGACTAGCGGGGGGGCCAGGAGATACGCAGTATTTT.

The genes are TRBV3-1 and TRBJ1-2; 8 bases map to TRBD1. This CDR3 contains 16 residues. Trimming removed 0 bases from V and 2 bases from J; junction bases left unmatched: 5. Germline CDR1 reads LGHDT; CDR2 reads YNNKEL (reference sequence). The DNA of the CDR3 is TGTGCCAGCAGCCAAGATCCACAGGGGGGGAACTATGGCTACACCTTC. This translates into CASSQDPQGGNYGYTF.

In this sample, this clonotype turned up once. The V and J genes are TRBV20-1 and TRBJ2-5, with 8 bases matching TRBD2. The CDR3 consists of 11 residues. Germline V gives CDR1 DFQATT, CDR2 SNEGSKA (reference sequence). J gave up 9 bases and V 6 bases, and 6 bases lay outside the gene matches. CDR3: CSATREGAQYF. The CDR3 DNA follows: TGCAGTGCCACCCGGGAGGGGGCCCAGTACTTC.

The chain uses TRBV7-9 and TRBJ2-1; D may match TRBD1 or TRBD2 (6 bases each). The germline V gene encodes CDR1 SEHNR and CDR2 FQNEAQ (reference sequence). The CDR3 is made up of 15 amino acids. V was pared by 3 bases and J by 7 bases, with 16 bases between. CDR3 residues: CASSFLGGLGNEQFF. The CDR3 coding sequence is TGTGCCAGCAGCTTCTTGGGGGGCTTAGGAAATGAGCAGTTCTTC.

The rearrangement uses TRBV14 and TRBJ2-7; TRBD1 is a possible D gene (5 bases). CDR3 size: 15 residues. Trimming pared 4 bases from V and 2 bases from J, leaving 15 bases between. The germline gives CDR1 SGHDN, CDR2 FVKESK. The CDR3 region is CASSLRGRAPYEQYF. CDR3 DNA: TGTGCCAGCAGCCTAAGGGGCAGGGCGCCCTACGAGCAGTACTTC.

The V gene is TRBV4-3, the J gene TRBJ2-7, with D possibly TRBD2 on 5 matching bases. CDR1 and CDR2 (germline): LGHNA, YSLEER. V lost 0 bases to trimming and J lost 4 bases, with 7 bases between them. The CDR3 is 13 residues long. The CDR3 region has the DNA TGCGCCAGCAGCCAAGAGTTAGCGTACGAGCAGTACTTC. It yields the protein CASSQELAYEQYF.

This rearrangement joins TRBV27 to TRBJ1-6; no clear D gene. The CDR3 consists of 12 residues. Between the trimmed V and J ends, which lost 5 bases and 7 bases, there was a span of 6 bases. Germline V CDR1 and CDR2: MNHEY, SMNVEV (reference sequence). CDR3 sequence (DNA): TGTGCCAGCAGTAAGGCGAATTCACCCCTCCACTTT. Translated, it gives CASSKANSPLHF.

V is TRBV3-1 and J is TRBJ2-1; a weak D match, TRBD2 (5 bases). CDR3 length equals 14 residues. Trimming stripped 0 bases from V and 7 bases from J, with 10 bases between. From germline, CDR1 is LGHDT and CDR2 YNNKEL (reference sequence). The CDR3 spells CASSQELTGNEQFF. The DNA for the CDR3 is TGTGCCAGCAGCCAAGAATTAACGGGGAATGAGCAGTTCTTC.

V gene TRBV5-5 combines with J gene TRBJ2-1; no definite D call. CDR3 size: 13 residues. V was cut by 5 bases and J by 4 bases, with 10 bases left in between. CDR1 is SGHKS and CDR2 is YYEKEE in the germline V gene (reference sequence). The CDR3 sequence is CASRRSRYNEQFF. CDR3 DNA sequence: TGTGCCAGCAGACGTTCCCGTTACAATGAGCAGTTCTTC.

This CDR3 is CSAPTIAGNNNEQFF. CDR3 in DNA: TGCAGTGCGCCAACCATAGCGGGTAATAACAATGAGCAGTTCTTC. The J gene is TRBJ2-1, the V gene TRBV20-1, with TRBD2 matching over 7 bases. CDR3 size: 15 residues. CDR1 is DFQATT, CDR2 SNEGSKA, per germline (reference sequence). Trimming removed 6 bases from V and 5 bases from J; junction bases left unmatched: 13.